The 30 T cell receptor beta chains below come from one sample, sequenced in a study of OX40 agonist ivuxolimab in advanced cancers. The repertoire was sequenced with immunoSEQ multiplex PCR; TCRdb's copy has only in-frame clones and lacks some. The sample has fewer than 65,000 clones, 70% to 90% seen once. Sequences were derived from CD4+ or CD8+ T cells sorted from blood, sampled in a trial of the OX40 agonist ivuxolimab. The source is an adult with an advanced solid tumor such as melanoma, head and neck, liver or kidney cancer.

The rearrangement links TRBV7-6 to TRBJ2-5; TRBD1 matches at 9 bases. The CDR3 sequence is 13 residues long. V shed 8 bases, J shed 9 bases, and the junction held 10 bases outside the gene matches. Germline values: CDR1 SGHVS, CDR2 FNYEAQ. The CDR3 here is CASATGTGRSQYF. As DNA, the CDR3 is TGTGCCAGCGCGACCGGGACAGGGAGGTCCCAGTACTTC.

This clone was counted between two and nine times. J is TRBJ2-3 and V is TRBV5-4; no clear D. Per germline, CDR1 SGHNT and CDR2 YYREEE (reference sequence). Trimming cost V 4 bases and J 2 bases, with 17 bases left between them. This CDR3 is built from 16 residues. The CDR3 DNA is TGTGCCAGCAGCGACTGGGTCTCCTTCGACACAGATACGCAGTATTTT. Translated, it gives CASSDWVSFDTDTQYF.

Remarks on this clone: Within the sample, other DNA sequences also encode this same CDR3. The chain is built from TRBV18 and TRBJ1-1; a possible D gene is TRBD1 (5 bases). The CDR3 spans 13 residues. Trimming shortened V by 6 bases and J by 1 base, and 9 bases separated the two germline ends. Germline CDR1 reads KGHSH; CDR2 reads LQKENI. CDR3 loop: CASSRDRNTEAFF. CDR3 DNA sequence: TGTGCCAGCTCGCGGGACCGGAACACTGAAGCTTTCTTT.

V is TRBV19 and J is TRBJ2-1; TRBD2 aligns across 9 bases. V shed 4 bases and J 3 bases; nucleotides not matched to a gene: 7. The germline V gene has CDR1 LNHDA and CDR2 SQIVND (reference sequence). The length of the CDR3 is 16 residues. In nucleotides, the CDR3 is TGTGCCAGTAGTAGGGTAGCGGGAGCAGGCTACAATGAGCAGTTCTTC. Translated, it gives CASSRVAGAGYNEQFF.

The rearrangement links TRBV10-3 to TRBJ2-1, with D perhaps TRBD1 (5 bases). The germline CDR1 and CDR2 sequences are ENHRY and SYGVKD. The CDR3 runs 13 residues. Trimming cost V 8 bases and J 2 bases, with 10 bases left between them. As DNA, the CDR3 is TGTGCCATCGGGGCAGCCACCTACAATGAGCAGTTCTTC. This gives the protein CAIGAATYNEQFF.

This clone was recorded a few times. The chain uses TRBV6-6 and TRBJ2-1, with TRBD2 as a possible D gene (6 bases). V was cut by 6 bases and J by 10 bases, with 13 bases left in between. The CDR3 sequence is 12 residues long. Germline-derived CDR1 and CDR2 are MNHNY and SVGAGI (reference sequence). CDR3 nucleotides: TGTGCCAGCAGGGAACCGGAGGGCGAGCAGTTCTTC. Translating gives CASREPEGEQFF.

This clone has only a few counts. The chain couples TRBV11-2 to TRBJ2-1; TRBD2 aligns across 14 bases. From germline, CDR1 is SGHAT and CDR2 FQNNGV. V shed 6 bases, J shed 4 bases, and the junction held 8 bases outside the gene matches. The CDR3 totals 17 residues. The CDR3 here is CASSRTGTSGSYNEQFF. CDR3 DNA: TGTGCCAGCAGTAGAACCGGGACTAGCGGGAGTTACAATGAGCAGTTCTTC. Supplemented by reference TRBV11-2 and TRBJ2-1, the full variable domain reads EAGVAQSPRYKIIEKRQSVAFWCNPISGHATLYWYQQILGQGPKLLIQFQNNGVVDDSQLPKDRFSAERLKGVDSTLKIQPAKLEDSAVYLCASSRTGTSGSYNEQFFGPGTRLTVL.

This clone was picked up one time. The V call is TRBV6-1, the J call TRBJ1-5, with D unresolved. V dropped 0 bases and J dropped 8 bases, with 17 bases sitting between them. Germline CDR1 reads MNHNS; CDR2 reads SASEGT. This CDR3 has 16 residues. CDR3 nucleotide sequence: TGTGCCAGCAGTGAAGCGATGGGATGGAAGACTGAGCCCCAGCATTTT. The encoded protein is CASSEAMGWKTEPQHF.

V gene TRBV19 combines with J gene TRBJ2-6; 7 bases map to TRBD1. J gave up 0 bases and V 5 bases, and 7 bases lay outside the gene matches. Germline V gene lookup returns CDR1 LNHDA and CDR2 SQIVND (reference sequence). This CDR3 has 17 amino acids. The CDR3 region is CASSRIQGTSGANVLTF. CDR3 nucleotides: TGTGCCAGTAGTCGAATACAGGGGACCTCTGGGGCCAACGTCCTGACTTTC.

The V gene is TRBV27, the J gene TRBJ2-5; 9 nucleotides match TRBD2. From germline, CDR1 is MNHEY and CDR2 SMNVEV (reference sequence). The V segment lost 5 bases and the J segment 5 bases; nucleotides outside the gene matches: 12. This CDR3 comprises 16 residues. The CDR3 DNA sequence: TGTGCCAGCAGTCCATCTAGCGGGACCAGCCGGGAGACCCAGTACTTC. Amino acid sequence: CASSPSSGTSRETQYF.

The rearrangement links TRBV2 to TRBJ1-2; D ambiguous. There are 14 residues in the CDR3. The V gene's germline CDR1 is SNHLY and CDR2 FYNNEI. V lost 7 bases and J lost 4, with 16 bases in between. For the CDR3, the DNA is TGTGCCAGCACAAAAAAGCCGGACTTCTATGGCTACACCTTC. Encoded protein: CASTKKPDFYGYTF.

The rearrangement joins TRBV4-2 to TRBJ2-2, with D perhaps matching TRBD1 or TRBD2 (5 bases each). The V end was cut by 4 bases, the J end by 1 base, with 13 bases between. CDR1 is LGHNA, CDR2 YNFKEQ, per germline. This CDR3 region has 16 residues. The CDR3 spells CASSPKTGRNTGELFF. In DNA, the CDR3 is TGTGCCAGCAGCCCAAAAACGGGACGGAACACCGGGGAGCTGTTTTTT.

The rearrangement joins TRBV6-5 to TRBJ1-1; possible D gene TRBD1, 6 bases. Trimming stripped 3 bases from V and 3 bases from J, with 11 bases between. Germline-derived CDR1 and CDR2 are MNHEY and SVGAGI. CDR3 size: 14 residues. DNA of the CDR3: TGTGCCAGCAGTTATAGGCAGGGGTACACTGAAGCTTTCTTT. This codes for CASSYRQGYTEAFF.

The rearrangement links TRBV5-6 to TRBJ2-6, with D unresolved. The germline V and J ends were trimmed by 2 bases and 0 bases, with 6 bases remaining between them. Per germline, CDR1 SGHDT and CDR2 YYEEEE. CDR3 length equals 15 residues. The CDR3 spells CASSFYGSGANVLTF. In nucleotides, the CDR3 is TGTGCCAGCAGCTTCTACGGCTCTGGGGCCAACGTCCTGACTTTC.

The rearrangement uses TRBV18 and TRBJ2-1, with 11 bases identical to TRBD1. The CDR3 runs to 15 residues. CDR1 is KGHSH, CDR2 LQKENI, per germline. J was trimmed by 7 bases and V by 3 bases; bases with no gene match: 5. The CDR3 nucleotides are TGTGCCAGCTCACCTGGACAGGGGGCCGAGAATGAGCAGTTCTTC. Translation: CASSPGQGAENEQFF.

The rearrangement joins TRBV10-3 to TRBJ1-4; D ambiguous. CDR1 and CDR2 from the germline V gene are ENHRY and SYGVKD. The CDR3 contains 14 residues. The V gene lost 0 bases and the J gene lost 7 bases, with 9 bases spanning the gap. DNA of the CDR3: TGTGCCATCAGTGAGTCTCAGCCCGGTGAAAAACTGTTTTTT. Its protein is CAISESQPGEKLFF.

V is TRBV6-1 and J is TRBJ2-2; 10 nucleotides match TRBD1. The germline V gene encodes CDR1 MNHNS and CDR2 SASEGT. V was clipped by 1 base and J by 4 bases; unmatched bases: 6. This CDR3 region has 17 residues. CDR3: CASSEGWDRGFTGELFF. The CDR3 DNA is TGTGCCAGCAGTGAAGGATGGGACAGGGGATTCACCGGGGAGCTGTTTTTT.

The V call is TRBV18, the J call TRBJ2-7; possibly TRBD1 for D (6 bases). The CDR3 consists of 16 residues. Germline-derived CDR1 and CDR2 are KGHSH and LQKENI. With 0 bases removed from V and 1 base from J, the gap between germline ends came to 13 bases. CDR3 sequence: CASSPPSRGQSYEQYF. The CDR3, as DNA: TGTGCCAGCTCACCACCGAGCAGGGGCCAATCCTACGAGCAGTACTTC. Supplemented by reference TRBV18 and TRBJ2-7, the full variable domain reads NAGVMQNPRHLVRRRGQEARLRCSPMKGHSHVYWYRQLPEEGLKFMVYLQKENIIDESGMPKERFSAEFPKEGPSILRIQQVVRGDSAAYFCASSPPSRGQSYEQYFGPGTRLTVT.

This sequence joins TRBV6-1 and TRBJ2-4, with TRBD1 matching 8 bases. The CDR3 totals 14 residues. V lost 2 bases to trimming and J lost 7 bases; unmatched junction nucleotides: 4. Germline CDR1 MNHNS, CDR2 SASEGT. CDR3 nucleotides: TGTGCCAGCAGTGAATCTGGGGACAGGAACATTCAGTACTTC. Protein: CASSESGDRNIQYF.

The chain is built from TRBV11-2 and TRBJ2-3; D is ambiguous. Trimming cost V 6 bases and J 5 bases, with 6 bases left between them. This CDR3 comprises 11 residues. Germline V gives CDR1 SGHAT, CDR2 FQNNGV. For the CDR3, the DNA is TGTGCCAGCAGGGACGGAGATACGCAGTATTTT. Encoded protein: CASRDGDTQYF. Filled out from reference TRBV11-2 and TRBJ2-3, the complete variable domain reads EAGVAQSPRYKIIEKRQSVAFWCNPISGHATLYWYQQILGQGPKLLIQFQNNGVVDDSQLPKDRFSAERLKGVDSTLKIQPAKLEDSAVYLCASRDGDTQYFGPGTRLTVL.

The chain recombines TRBV2 with TRBJ2-1; 9 bases fit TRBD2. V lost 4 bases and J lost 1; bases outside the gene matches: 5. There are 16 residues in the CDR3. Germline-derived CDR1 and CDR2 are SNHLY and FYNNEI. CDR3 sequence: CASSVRREGSYNEQFF. The CDR3 nucleotides read TGTGCCAGCAGTGTGCGGCGGGAGGGGTCCTACAATGAGCAGTTCTTC.

V gene TRBV5-4 combines with J gene TRBJ2-3; 10 bases are a match to TRBD2. Germline CDR1 SGHNT, CDR2 YYREEE (reference sequence). V shed 2 bases and J 4 bases; nucleotides not matched to a gene: 7. The length of the CDR3 is 16 residues. The CDR3 region is CASSFSLAGESDTQYF. CDR3 bases: TGTGCCAGCAGCTTCAGTCTAGCGGGAGAATCAGATACGCAGTATTTT. The full variable domain, completed using reference TRBV5-4 and TRBJ2-3, is ETGVTQSPTHLIKTRGQQVTLRCSSQSGHNTVSWYQQALGQGPQFIFQYYREEENGRGNFPPRFSGLQFPNYSSELNVNALELDDSALYLCASSFSLAGESDTQYFGPGTRLTVL.

The CDR3 protein is CASSPGVADTQYF. CDR3 DNA sequence: TGCGCCAGCAGCCCCGGGGTCGCAGATACGCAGTATTTT. The chain links TRBV4-1 to TRBJ2-3; maybe TRBD2 (5 bases). V lost 4 bases and J lost 4, with 9 bases in between. The CDR3 loop spans 13 amino acids. Germline V gene data show CDR1 as MGHRA and CDR2 as YSYEKL.

This chain joins TRBV9 and TRBJ1-2, with D possibly matching TRBD1 (5 bases). Trimming took 0 bases from V and 8 from J, leaving 17 bases between them. Germline V gene lookup returns CDR1 SGDLS and CDR2 YYNGEE. This CDR3 is built from 15 residues. DNA of the CDR3: TGTGCCAGCAGCGTAGGACAGACTTTTAACCGGGGCTACACCTTC. It encodes CASSVGQTFNRGYTF.

This rearrangement joins TRBV6-5 to TRBJ2-1; 11 nucleotides agree with TRBD2. The CDR3 runs to 14 residues. With V trimmed by 10 bases and J by 6 bases, 8 bases remained unmatched. CDR1 is MNHEY and CDR2 is SVGAGI in the germline V gene. The CDR3 nucleotides are TGTGCCACTGGGGATAGCGGGAGGGTCAATGAGCAGTTCTTC. It yields the protein CATGDSGRVNEQFF.

The V and J genes are TRBV5-1 and TRBJ2-1; possibly TRBD1 for D (6 bases). This CDR3 has 18 residues. Trimming took off 0 bases at V and 10 bases at J, with 26 bases between the two ends. In germline, CDR1 is SGHRS, CDR2 YFSETQ. CDR3 DNA sequence: TGCGCCAGCAGCTTGGGGGACACCCGGATACATACAATGAAGGAGCAGTTCTTC. Encoded protein: CASSLGDTRIHTMKEQFF.

The chain uses TRBV6-1 and TRBJ2-4, with 11 bases that match TRBD1. Trimming took 1 base from V and 2 from J; bases not matched to a gene: 13. The CDR3 length is 20 residues. Germline CDR1 reads MNHNS; CDR2 reads SASEGT. This CDR3 is CASSEVPGQGGGGPKNIQYF. CDR3 coding DNA: TGTGCCAGCAGTGAAGTCCCGGGACAGGGGGGCGGGGGCCCCAAAAACATTCAGTACTTC.

CDR3 coding DNA: TGTGCCAGCAGCTTAGACGGACAGGGGATGGAGACCCAGTACTTC. It translates to CASSLDGQGMETQYF. V gene TRBV11-2 combines with J gene TRBJ2-5, with 9 nucleotides matching TRBD1. The CDR3 is 15 residues long. The germline V gene has CDR1 SGHAT and CDR2 FQNNGV. Unmatched junction bases numbered 4, after V lost 0 bases and J lost 5 bases.

J is TRBJ1-2 and V is TRBV6-1, with D unresolved. CDR1 MNHNS and CDR2 SASEGT come from the germline V gene. The CDR3 spans 12 residues. Trimming took 10 bases from V and 7 from J, leaving 16 bases between them. The CDR3 DNA is TGTGCCACGAATAAGGGCCCCGGTGGCTACACCTTC. It encodes CATNKGPGGYTF.

The chain has TRBV7-9 and TRBJ2-5; the D is unclear. Germline CDR1 and CDR2: SEHNR and FQNEAQ (reference sequence). The CDR3 consists of 13 residues. V was clipped by 1 base and J by 1 base, with 4 bases between them. The CDR3 loop reads CASSLGGQETQYF. The DNA of the CDR3 is TGTGCCAGCAGCTTAGGGGGCCAAGAGACCCAGTACTTC.